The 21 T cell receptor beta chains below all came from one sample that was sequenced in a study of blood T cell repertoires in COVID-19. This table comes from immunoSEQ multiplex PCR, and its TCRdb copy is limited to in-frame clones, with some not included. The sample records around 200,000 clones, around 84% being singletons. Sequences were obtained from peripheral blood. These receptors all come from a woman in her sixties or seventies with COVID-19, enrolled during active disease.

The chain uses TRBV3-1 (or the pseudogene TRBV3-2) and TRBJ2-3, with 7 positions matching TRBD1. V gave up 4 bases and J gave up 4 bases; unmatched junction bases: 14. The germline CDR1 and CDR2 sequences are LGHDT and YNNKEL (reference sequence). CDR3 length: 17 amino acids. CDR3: CASSRQGSPQVADTQYF. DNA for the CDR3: TGTGCCAGCAGCCGACAGGGCAGCCCACAGGTGGCAGATACGCAGTATTTT.

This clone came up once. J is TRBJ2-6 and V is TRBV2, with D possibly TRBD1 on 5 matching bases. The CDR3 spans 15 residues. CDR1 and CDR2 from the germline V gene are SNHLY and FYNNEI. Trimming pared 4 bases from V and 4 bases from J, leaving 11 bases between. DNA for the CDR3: TGTGCCAGCAGTGGAATAGGGGTCGGGGCCAACGTCCTGACTTTC. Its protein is CASSGIGVGANVLTF.

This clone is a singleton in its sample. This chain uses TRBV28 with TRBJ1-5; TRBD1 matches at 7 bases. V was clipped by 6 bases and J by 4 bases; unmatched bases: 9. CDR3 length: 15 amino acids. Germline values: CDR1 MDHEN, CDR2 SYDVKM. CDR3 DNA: TGTGCCAGCAGACCCGGACAGGTTACGAATCAGCCCCAGCATTTT. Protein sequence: CASRPGQVTNQPQHF.

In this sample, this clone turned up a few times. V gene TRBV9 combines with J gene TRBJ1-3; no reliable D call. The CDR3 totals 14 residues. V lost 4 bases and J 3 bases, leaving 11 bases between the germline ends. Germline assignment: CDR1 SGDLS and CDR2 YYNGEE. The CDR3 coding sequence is TGTGCCAGCAGCCCTGAGGGCGGTGGAAACACCATATATTTT. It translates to CASSPEGGGNTIYF.

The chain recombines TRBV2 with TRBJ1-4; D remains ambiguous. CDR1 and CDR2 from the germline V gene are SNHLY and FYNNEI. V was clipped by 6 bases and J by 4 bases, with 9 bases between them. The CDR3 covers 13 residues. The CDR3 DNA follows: TGTGCCAGCAGCTTCGGACTTAATGAAAAACTGTTTTTT. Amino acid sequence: CASSFGLNEKLFF.

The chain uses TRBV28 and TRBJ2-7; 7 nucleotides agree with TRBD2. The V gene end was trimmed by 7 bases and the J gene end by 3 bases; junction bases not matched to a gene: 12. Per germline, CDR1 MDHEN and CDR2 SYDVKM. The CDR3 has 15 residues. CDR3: CASKQSGSGNYEQYF. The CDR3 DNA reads TGTGCCAGCAAACAATCGGGGAGCGGGAACTACGAGCAGTACTTC.

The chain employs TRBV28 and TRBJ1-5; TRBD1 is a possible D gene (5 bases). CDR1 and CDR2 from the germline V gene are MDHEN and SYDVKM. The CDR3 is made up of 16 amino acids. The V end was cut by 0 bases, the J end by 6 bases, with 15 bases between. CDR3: CASSLWDTGLSQPQHF. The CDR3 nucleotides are TGTGCCAGCAGTTTATGGGACACAGGTTTGAGTCAGCCCCAGCATTTT.

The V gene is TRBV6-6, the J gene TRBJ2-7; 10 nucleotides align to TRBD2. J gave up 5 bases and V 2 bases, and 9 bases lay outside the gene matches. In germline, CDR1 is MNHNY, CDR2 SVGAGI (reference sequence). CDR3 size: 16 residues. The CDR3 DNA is TGTGCCAGCAGTTACCGCCCCGGACTAGCGGACGACGAGCAGTACTTC. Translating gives CASSYRPGLADDEQYF.

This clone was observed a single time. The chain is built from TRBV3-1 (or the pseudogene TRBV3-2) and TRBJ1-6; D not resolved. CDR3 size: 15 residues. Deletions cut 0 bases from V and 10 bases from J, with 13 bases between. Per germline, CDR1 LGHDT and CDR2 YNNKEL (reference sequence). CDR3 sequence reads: CASSQDRLRGSPLHF. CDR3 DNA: TGTGCCAGCAGCCAAGATAGACTGAGAGGCTCACCCCTCCACTTT.

CDR3: CASSKGVDEQYV. DNA for the CDR3: TGTGCCAGCAGTAAGGGGGTCGACGAGCAGTACGTC. The chain links TRBV28 to TRBJ2-7; TRBD1 is a possible D gene (6 bases). Per germline, CDR1 MDHEN and CDR2 SYDVKM. V lost 5 bases, J lost 5 bases, and 10 bases lay in between. CDR3 length equals 12 residues.

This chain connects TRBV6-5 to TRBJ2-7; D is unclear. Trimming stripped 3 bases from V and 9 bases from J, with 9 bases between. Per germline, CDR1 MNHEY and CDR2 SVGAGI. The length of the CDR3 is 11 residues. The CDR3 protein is CASSYVYRQYV. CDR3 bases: TGTGCCAGCAGTTATGTGTACAGGCAGTACGTC.

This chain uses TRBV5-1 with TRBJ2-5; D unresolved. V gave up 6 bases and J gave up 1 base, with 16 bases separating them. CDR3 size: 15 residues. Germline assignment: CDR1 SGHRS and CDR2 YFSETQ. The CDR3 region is CASMSSQPFQETQYF. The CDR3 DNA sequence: TGCGCCAGCATGTCGTCACAGCCCTTCCAAGAGACCCAGTACTTC.

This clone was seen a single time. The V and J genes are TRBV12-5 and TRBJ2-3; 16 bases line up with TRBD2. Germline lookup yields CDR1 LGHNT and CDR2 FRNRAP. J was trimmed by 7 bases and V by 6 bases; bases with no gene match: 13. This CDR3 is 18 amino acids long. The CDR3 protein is CASGTIPPGLAGGNTQYF. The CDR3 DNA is TGTGCTAGTGGGACCATTCCCCCGGGACTAGCGGGGGGGAATACGCAGTATTTT.

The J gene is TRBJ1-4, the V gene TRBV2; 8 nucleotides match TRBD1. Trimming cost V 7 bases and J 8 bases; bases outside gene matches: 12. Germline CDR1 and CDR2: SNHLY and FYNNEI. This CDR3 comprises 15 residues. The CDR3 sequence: CASILAETGDEKLFF. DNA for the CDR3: TGTGCCAGCATCCTGGCGGAGACAGGGGACGAAAAACTGTTTTTT.

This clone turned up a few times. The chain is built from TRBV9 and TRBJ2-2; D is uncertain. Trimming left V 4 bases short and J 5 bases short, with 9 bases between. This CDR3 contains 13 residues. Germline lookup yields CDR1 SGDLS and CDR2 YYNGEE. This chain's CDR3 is CASSPQRTGELFF. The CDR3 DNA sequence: TGTGCCAGCAGCCCCCAGAGGACCGGGGAGCTGTTTTTT.

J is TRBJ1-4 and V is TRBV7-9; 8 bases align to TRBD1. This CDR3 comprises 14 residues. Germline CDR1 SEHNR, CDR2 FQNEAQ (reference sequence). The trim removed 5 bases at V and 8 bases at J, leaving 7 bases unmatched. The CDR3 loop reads CASSPDRVGEKLFF. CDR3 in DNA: TGTGCCAGCAGCCCGGACAGGGTGGGAGAAAAACTGTTTTTT. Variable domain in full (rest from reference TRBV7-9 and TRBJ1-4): DTGVSQNPRHKITKRGQNVTFRCDPISEHNRLYWYRQTLGQGPEFLTYFQNEAQLEKSRLLSDRFSAERPKGSFSTLEIQRTEQGDSAMYLCASSPDRVGEKLFFGSGTQLSVL.

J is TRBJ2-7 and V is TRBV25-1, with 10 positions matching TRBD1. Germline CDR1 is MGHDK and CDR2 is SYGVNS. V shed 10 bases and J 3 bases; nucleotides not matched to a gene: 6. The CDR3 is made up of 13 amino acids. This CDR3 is CATTGTGDYEQYF. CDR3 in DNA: TGTGCCACTACCGGGACAGGGGACTACGAGCAGTACTTC.

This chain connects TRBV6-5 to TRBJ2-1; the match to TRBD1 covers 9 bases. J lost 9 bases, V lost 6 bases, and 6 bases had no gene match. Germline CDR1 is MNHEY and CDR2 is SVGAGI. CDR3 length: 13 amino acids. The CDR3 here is CASRGQGSSEQFF. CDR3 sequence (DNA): TGTGCCAGCAGGGGACAGGGCTCGAGTGAGCAGTTCTTC.

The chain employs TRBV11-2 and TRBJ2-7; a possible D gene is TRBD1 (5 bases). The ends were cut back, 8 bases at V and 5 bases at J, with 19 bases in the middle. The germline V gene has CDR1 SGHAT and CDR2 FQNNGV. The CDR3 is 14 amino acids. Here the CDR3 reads CASAQSGRVNEQYF. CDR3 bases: TGTGCCAGCGCTCAGTCCGGCAGGGTGAACGAGCAGTACTTC.

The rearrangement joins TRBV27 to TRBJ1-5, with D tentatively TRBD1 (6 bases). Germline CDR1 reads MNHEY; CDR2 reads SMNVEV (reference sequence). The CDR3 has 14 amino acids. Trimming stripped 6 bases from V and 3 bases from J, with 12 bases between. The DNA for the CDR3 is TGTGCCAGCAGCGGACAGTCATACAATCAGCCCCAGCATTTT. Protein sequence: CASSGQSYNQPQHF.

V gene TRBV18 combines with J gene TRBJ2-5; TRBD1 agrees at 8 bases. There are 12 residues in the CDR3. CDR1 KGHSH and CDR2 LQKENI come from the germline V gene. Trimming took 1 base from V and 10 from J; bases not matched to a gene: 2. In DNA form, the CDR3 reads TGTGCCAGCTCACCACAACAGGGGGACCAGTACTTC. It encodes CASSPQQGDQYF.